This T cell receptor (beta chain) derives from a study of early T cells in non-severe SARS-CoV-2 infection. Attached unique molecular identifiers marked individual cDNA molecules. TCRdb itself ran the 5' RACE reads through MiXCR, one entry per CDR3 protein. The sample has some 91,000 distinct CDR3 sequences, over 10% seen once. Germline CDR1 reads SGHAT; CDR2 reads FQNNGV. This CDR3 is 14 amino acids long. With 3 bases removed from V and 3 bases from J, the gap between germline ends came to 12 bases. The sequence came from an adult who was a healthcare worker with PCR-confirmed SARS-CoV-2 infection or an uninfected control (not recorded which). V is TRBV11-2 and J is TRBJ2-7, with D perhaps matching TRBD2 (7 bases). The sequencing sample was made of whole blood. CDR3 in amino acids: CASSFPGGHYEQYF. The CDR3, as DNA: TGTGCCAGCAGCTTTCCGGGGGGACACTACGAGCAGTACTTC.